Detailed here is one TCR beta chain. With V trimmed by 3 bases and J by 1 base, 8 bases remained unmatched. CDR3 length: 16 residues. CDR1 is SNHLY and CDR2 is FYNNEI in the germline V gene. The data belong to a study of blood T cell repertoires in COVID-19. Study details: Whether acute or convalescent, the COVID-19 samples came from the United States, Italy and Spain.

In the original analysis: For nucleated cells, counts were estimated from reference gene primer amplification. Clones were sequenced by immunoSEQ multiplex PCR, and TCRdb holds only the in-frame ones, with some missing. V, J and clone size derive from that table, while D and trimming were established from the DNA sequence. The table lists around 120,000 clones, around 80% of them singletons. Material for sequencing was peripheral blood. The rearrangement joins TRBV2 to TRBJ1-1; TRBD1 aligns across 7 bases. The receptor's source is a man aged 80 or over with active or convalescent COVID-19. The CDR3 nucleotides are TGTGCCAGCAGTGAGAGATCCGGGACAGAGAACACTGAAGCTTTCTTT. Encoded protein: CASSERSGTENTEAFF.